This entry concerns a single T cell receptor (beta chain). What it binds is unknown. The CDR3 contains 17 residues. V lost 7 bases and J 1 base, leaving 17 bases between the germline ends. Germline loops: CDR1 MDHEN, CDR2 SYDVKM. This sample is part of a study of Tregs in tolerant kidney transplant recipients. Method: immunoSEQ multiplex PCR; TCRdb's copy keeps in-frame clones and lacks some. The data hold fewer than 80,000 clones, with approximately 88% observed a single time. Study results and limitations: Antigen-driven expansion was suggested because donor-specific Tregs expanded more than all Tregs in tolerant patients.

The source was CD4+ T cells from blood, collected before the transplant. This chain uses TRBV28 with TRBJ2-6; a possible D gene is TRBD2 (5 bases). This receptor was identified in a human donor who received a combined kidney and bone marrow transplant. The CDR3 region has the DNA TGTGCCAGCACCTCCTCGGACTGGGTTTCTGGGGCCAACGTCCTGACTTTC. Its protein product is CASTSSDWVSGANVLTF.